This record concerns one TCR beta chain sequence. Its antigen is undetermined. The data were taken from a study of human T cells and chemical hapten exposure. Study-level results: With regard to DPC sensitization, TCRs above 1 in 1000 frequency did not change.

For the library, individual cDNA molecules each received unique molecular identifiers. Original handling: Per-sample TCR counts ranged from about 23,224 to 750,000, median roughly 98,000. One entry per CDR3 protein results from TCRdb running MiXCR on the RACE reads. The V and J calls and clone size come from TCRdb's table, not from the authors' own analysis. The sample has roughly 71,000 distinct CDR3 sequences, 6% to 7% seen once. Time point specified: healthy volunteer bleed at 6 weeks. Blood, whole and unfractionated, served as the source for total RNA extraction. Germline V gives CDR1 SEHNR, CDR2 FQNEAQ (reference sequence). V lost 3 bases, J lost 5 bases, and 10 bases lay in between. The CDR3 spans 13 residues.

The clonotype comes from a female donor in good health. Some clones in this sample may be carry-over from other donors' samples. The rearrangement links TRBV7-9 to TRBJ1-1; D uncertain. Material: whole blood. Here the CDR3 DNA reads TGTGCCAGCAGCTTTACGAGAGAGACTGAAGCTTTCTTT. Residues: CASSFTRETEAFF.